This entry is about one T cell receptor (beta chain). The length of the CDR3 is 12 residues. V shed 1 base and J shed 4 bases, with 4 bases lying between them. Germline V CDR1 and CDR2: LGHDT, YNNKEL (reference sequence). The record originates from a study of blood T cell repertoires in COVID-19. About the study: Italy, Spain and the United States were the sources of the convalescent and acute COVID-19 samples.

In the original analysis: From reference gene primer amplification, estimates of nucleated cell counts were derived. Profiled with immunoSEQ multiplex PCR; TCRdb holds only in-frame clones, not every one. For V, J and clone size, that table is used; D and trimming come from the DNA. In the table there are a few hundred thousand clones, over 80% of which are singletons. Sequencing used PBMCs or T cells enriched from blood (not recorded which). This TCR was sampled from a human donor in a cohort exposed to, infected with or recovered from COVID-19 (not recorded which). The donor label of this sample is uncertain. The V gene is TRBV3-1 (or the pseudogene TRBV3-2), the J gene TRBJ1-1; D unclear. CDR3 nucleotide sequence: TGTGCCAGCAGCCAAGGACTCACTGAAGCTTTCTTT. Amino acid sequence: CASSQGLTEAFF.